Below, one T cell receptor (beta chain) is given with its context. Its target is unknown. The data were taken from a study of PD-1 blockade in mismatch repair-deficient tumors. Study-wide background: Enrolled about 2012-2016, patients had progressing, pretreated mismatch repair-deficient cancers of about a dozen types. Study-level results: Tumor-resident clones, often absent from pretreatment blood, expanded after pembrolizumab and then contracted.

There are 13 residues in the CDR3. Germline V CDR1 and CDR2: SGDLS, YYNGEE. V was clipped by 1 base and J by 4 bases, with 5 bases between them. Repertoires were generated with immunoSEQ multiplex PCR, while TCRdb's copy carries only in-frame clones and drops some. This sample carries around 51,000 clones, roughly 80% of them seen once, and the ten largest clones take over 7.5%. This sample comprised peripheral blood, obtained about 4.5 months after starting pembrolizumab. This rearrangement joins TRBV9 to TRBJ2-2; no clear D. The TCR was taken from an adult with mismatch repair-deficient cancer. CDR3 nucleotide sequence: TGTGCCAGCAGCGTATCGGGCACCGGGGAGCTGTTTTTT. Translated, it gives CASSVSGTGELFF. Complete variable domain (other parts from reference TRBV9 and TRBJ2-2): DSGVTQTPKHLITATGQRVTLRCSPRSGDLSVYWYQQSLDQGLQFLIQYYNGEERAKGNILERFSAQQFPDLHSELNLSSLELGDSALYFCASSVSGTGELFFGEGSRLTVL.